These 29 T cell receptor beta chains were sequenced from one sample in a study of human T cells and chemical hapten exposure. In TCRdb, the RACE reads were re-called with MiXCR into one record per CDR3 protein. Among roughly 130,000 distinct CDR3 sequences listed, approximately 8.3% were seen once. Documented time point: healthy volunteer bleed at 2 weeks. Whole blood, unfractionated, served as the material for total RNA extraction. Sequences were obtained from whole blood. The receptors derive from a male donor in good health. Some clones in this sample may be carry-over from other donors' samples.

This chain connects TRBV19 to TRBJ1-2, with D uncertain. V gave up 3 bases and J gave up 8 bases, with 22 bases separating them. Germline lookup yields CDR1 LNHDA and CDR2 SQIVND (reference sequence). This CDR3 region has 16 residues. The CDR3 nucleotides read TGTGCCAGTAGTATTCCGAGGAGGCAGCCTAAGACGGGCTACACCTTC. It yields the protein CASSIPRRQPKTGYTF.

The chain combines TRBV7-3 with TRBJ2-2; no definite D call. CDR3 length: 13 residues. Germline V lookup: CDR1 SGHTA, CDR2 FQGTGA. V lost 5 bases, J lost 6 bases, and 10 bases lay in between. CDR3 in DNA: TGTGCCAGCAGCACCCACAGTGCCGGGGAGCTGTTTTTT. This gives the protein CASSTHSAGELFF.

This clonotype was counted many times. The J gene is TRBJ2-2, the V gene TRBV3-1, with D hard to call. Trimming shortened V by 0 bases and J by 2 bases, and 10 bases separated the two germline ends. There are 16 residues in the CDR3. CDR1 is LGHDT and CDR2 is YNNKEL in the germline V gene (reference sequence). CDR3 in DNA: TGTGCCAGCAGCCAAGATAGCCTACCCAACACCGGGGAGCTGTTTTTT. As protein: CASSQDSLPNTGELFF.

The J gene is TRBJ2-7, the V gene TRBV7-2; 7 bases map to TRBD2. The CDR3 length is 15 residues. Germline V lookup: CDR1 SGHTA, CDR2 FQGNSA. Trimming at V came to 6 bases and at J to 6 bases, leaving 14 bases not matched to a gene. The CDR3 is CASSAGRGSGVEQYF. DNA for the CDR3: TGTGCCAGCAGTGCGGGGAGGGGCAGTGGGGTCGAGCAGTACTTC.

The V call is TRBV7-2, the J call TRBJ1-2; 12 nucleotides line up with TRBD1. The CDR3 spans 17 residues. V dropped 5 bases and J dropped 4; count of bases not matched to a gene: 11. CDR1 is SGHTA, CDR2 FQGNSA, per germline. CDR3 sequence (DNA): TGTGCCAGCAGCCGAGGGACAGGGGGCGTTAAAGGCTATGGCTACACCTTC. Translated, it gives CASSRGTGGVKGYGYTF.

This clonotype has only a few counts. The V and J genes are TRBV7-2 and TRBJ2-1; TRBD2 aligns across 10 bases. Germline loops: CDR1 SGHTA, CDR2 FQGNSA. The V segment lost 1 base and the J segment 8 bases; nucleotides outside the gene matches: 5. The CDR3 is made up of 15 amino acids. CDR3 nucleotide sequence: TGTGCCAGCAGCTTAGTTCCTAGCGGGGGTTATGAGCAGTTCTTC. Translation: CASSLVPSGGYEQFF. Based on the CDR3 plus reference TRBV7-2 and TRBJ2-1, the full variable domain is GAGVSQSPSNKVTEKGKDVELRCDPISGHTALYWYRQSLGQGLEFLIYFQGNSAPDKSGLPSDRFSAERTGGSVSTLTIQRTQQEDSAVYLCASSLVPSGGYEQFFGPGTRLTVL.

This clonotype was picked up many times. The CDR3 spells CASSSARDEQYF. The CDR3, as DNA: TGTGCCAGCTCCTCGGCCCGGGACGAGCAGTACTTC. This chain links TRBV27 with TRBJ2-7; D not certain. Germline V gives CDR1 MNHEY, CDR2 SMNVEV (reference sequence). V was trimmed by 8 bases and J by 5 bases, leaving 13 bases between them. The CDR3 loop spans 12 amino acids.

Comment on this clonotype: It may be a read error: a sequence one base away is much more abundant. The chain uses TRBV4-2 and TRBJ2-1; TRBD1 aligns across 8 bases. J lost 8 bases, V lost 1 base, and 7 bases had no gene match. In germline, CDR1 is LGHNA, CDR2 YNFKEQ. The CDR3 totals 15 residues. CDR3 bases: TGTGCCAGCAGCCAAGCCCGGACAGGGCTCTATGAGCAGTTCTTC. Translating gives CASSQARTGLYEQFF.

This clonotype was observed many times. One junction end does not reproduce the germline sequence, and a read error may be involved. This chain links TRBV2 with TRBJ2-7; 14 bases map to TRBD2. Looked up from germline, CDR1 is SNHLY and CDR2 is FYNNEI. The CDR3 covers 16 residues. The CDR3 DNA sequence: TGTGCCAGCAGTGAAGGGACTCTCCGACTAGCGGGAGGGCGGAAGTTC. It codes for CASSEGTLRLAGGRKF.

The chain carries TRBV20-1 and TRBJ2-1, with D hard to call. Germline CDR1 and CDR2: DFQATT and SNEGSKA (reference sequence). With 3 bases removed from V and 3 bases from J, the gap between germline ends came to 18 bases. This CDR3 contains 16 residues. The DNA for the CDR3 is TGCAGTGCTAGTATTGATTTAGGACGATACTACAATGAGCAGTTCTTC. It is translated as CSASIDLGRYYNEQFF.

This clonotype has more than one count but fewer than ten. The CDR3 is CASSPGDTEFQETQYF. The CDR3 bases are TGTGCCAGCAGTCCAGGTGACACAGAATTCCAAGAGACCCAGTACTTC. The gene calls are TRBV2 and TRBJ2-5; no clear D gene. The V and J ends lost 5 bases and 1 base respectively, with 17 bases between them. CDR3 length: 16 amino acids. Germline assignment: CDR1 SNHLY and CDR2 FYNNEI.

This clonotype was detected many times. This chain joins TRBV6-4 and TRBJ2-1; 7 positions agree with TRBD2. The germline CDR1 and CDR2 sequences are MRHNA and SNTAGT. The CDR3 consists of 15 residues. The V segment lost 4 bases and the J segment 8 bases; nucleotides outside the gene matches: 11. For the CDR3, the DNA is TGTGCCAGCAGTGGGGGAAGGAGCGGGAACGATGAGCAGTTCTTC. This codes for CASSGGRSGNDEQFF.

The rearrangement joins TRBV2 to TRBJ2-1; the match to TRBD2 covers 10 bases. After removal of 5 bases from V and 8 bases from J, the junction contained 6 bases not matched to a gene. Germline CDR1 SNHLY, CDR2 FYNNEI. This CDR3 has 14 residues. In DNA, the CDR3 is TGTGCCAGCAGTAGCCTAGCGGGAGCTGATGAGCAGTTCTTC. It codes for CASSSLAGADEQFF.

This clonotype was observed a few times. The genes are TRBV6-6 and TRBJ1-5; TRBD1 might be the D (6 bases). There are 19 residues in the CDR3. Germline values: CDR1 MNHNY, CDR2 SVGAGI (reference sequence). Trimming left V 0 bases short and J 2 bases short, with 20 bases between. CDR3 region: CASSYSIESGDVGNQPQHF. The CDR3 DNA sequence: TGTGCCAGCAGTTACTCGATAGAATCAGGGGACGTAGGCAATCAGCCCCAGCATTTT.

This clonotype was counted many times. This rearrangement joins TRBV7-2 to TRBJ2-3, with TRBD2 as a possible D gene (7 bases). The CDR3 covers 15 residues. Germline lookup yields CDR1 SGHTA and CDR2 FQGNSA. Trimming stripped 4 bases from V and 5 bases from J, with 16 bases between. CDR3 coding DNA: TGTGCCAGCAGCTGGAGGAGGGGGGGAGGAGATACGCAGTATTTT. The encoded protein is CASSWRRGGGDTQYF.

This clonotype was counted at least ten times. The chain couples TRBV7-9 to TRBJ1-2, with TRBD1 identical over 12 bases. CDR1 and CDR2 (germline): SEHNR, FQNEAQ (reference sequence). Unmatched junction bases numbered 10, after V lost 5 bases and J lost 3 bases. The length of the CDR3 is 17 residues. The DNA of the CDR3 is TGTGCCAGCAGCCTGGAGGGGACAGGGGGCTCCCACTATGGCTACACCTTC. Translated, it gives CASSLEGTGGSHYGYTF.

The chain carries TRBV27 and TRBJ1-1; D is ambiguous. CDR3 length equals 16 residues. Trimming stripped 2 bases from V and 0 bases from J, with 13 bases between. Looked up from germline, CDR1 is MNHEY and CDR2 is SMNVEV (reference sequence). The CDR3 loop reads CASSLIPGRVNTEAFF. The CDR3 DNA follows: TGTGCCAGCAGTTTAATACCCGGTCGGGTGAACACTGAAGCTTTCTTT.

This clonotype was detected many times. This sequence joins TRBV5-8 and TRBJ2-6, with D tentatively TRBD2 (6 bases). Germline V CDR1 and CDR2: SGHTS, YDEGEE. The CDR3 is 16 residues long. Deletions cut 5 bases from V and 4 bases from J, with 16 bases between. In nucleotides, the CDR3 is TGTGCCAGCAGGGCACGAGGAGGGACGGGGGCCAACGTCCTGACTTTC. Translated: CASRARGGTGANVLTF.

This clonotype was seen at least ten times. This chain connects TRBV7-2 to TRBJ2-7; tentative D call: TRBD1 (6 bases). The V end was cut by 5 bases, the J end by 2 bases, with 13 bases between. Germline V CDR1 and CDR2: SGHTA, FQGNSA. This CDR3 spans 14 amino acids. CDR3: CASSRGQSTYEQYF. In DNA form, the CDR3 reads TGTGCCAGCAGCCGAGGACAGTCCACCTACGAGCAGTACTTC.

This sequence joins TRBV5-1 and TRBJ2-1; TRBD2 aligns across 8 bases. The V gene end was trimmed by 0 bases and the J gene end by 10 bases; junction bases not matched to a gene: 12. The length of the CDR3 is 16 residues. Germline values: CDR1 SGHRS, CDR2 YFSETQ. The DNA for the CDR3 is TGCGCCAGCAGCTTGGACGCGGGAGGACTTTATACGGAGCAGTTCTTC. Its protein is CASSLDAGGLYTEQFF.

This sequence joins TRBV30 and TRBJ1-2, with 10 nucleotides matching TRBD1. Germline loops: CDR1 GTSNPN, CDR2 SVGIG (reference sequence). The CDR3 loop spans 12 amino acids. V lost 5 bases, J lost 3 bases, and 0 bases stayed unmatched. DNA of the CDR3: TGTGCCTGGGACAGGGGGCACTATGGCTACACCTTC. Translating it yields CAWDRGHYGYTF.

V gene TRBV29-1 combines with J gene TRBJ2-1; no definite D call. The CDR3 covers 16 residues. The V end was cut by 1 base, the J end by 0 bases, with 13 bases between. Germline loops: CDR1 SQVTM, CDR2 ANQGSEA. CDR3 coding DNA: TGCAGCGTTGAAGGCTTTGATCTGAGCTCCTACAATGAGCAGTTCTTC. Translation gives CSVEGFDLSSYNEQFF.

This clonotype came up many times. V and J are TRBV6-5 and TRBJ2-2, with 8 bases aligning to TRBD1. Germline V gene sequence: CDR1 MNHEY, CDR2 SVGAGI. Trimming removed 3 bases from V and 1 base from J; junction bases left unmatched: 7. The CDR3 spans 17 residues. The CDR3 sequence is CASSYATGTGNTGELFF. The CDR3 nucleotides read TGTGCCAGCAGTTATGCCACCGGGACAGGGAACACCGGGGAGCTGTTTTTT.

The chain combines TRBV20-1 with TRBJ1-1; D perhaps matches TRBD1 (5 bases). The CDR3 covers 12 residues. Germline V gene lookup returns CDR1 DFQATT and CDR2 SNEGSKA (reference sequence). The V gene lost 4 bases and the J gene lost 2 bases, with 8 bases spanning the gap. CDR3 residues: CSAKTDNTEAFF. CDR3 nucleotides: TGCAGTGCTAAGACAGACAACACTGAAGCTTTCTTT.

This clonotype has just a few counts. The chain joins TRBV2 to TRBJ2-1; 8 nucleotides align to TRBD1. Germline assignment: CDR1 SNHLY and CDR2 FYNNEI. J was trimmed by 5 bases and V by 7 bases; bases with no gene match: 7. CDR3 length equals 14 residues. The CDR3 DNA is TGTGCCAGCATTTGGCAGGGGGCGAACAATGAGCAGTTCTTC. This codes for CASIWQGANNEQFF.

This rearrangement joins TRBV27 to TRBJ2-7, with D possibly being TRBD2 (6 bases). The CDR3 contains 14 residues. CDR1 and CDR2 (germline): MNHEY, SMNVEV (reference sequence). Trimming removed 2 bases at V and 5 bases at J, with 13 bases between. The CDR3 spells CASSLTGRGNEQYF. CDR3 sequence (DNA): TGTGCCAGCAGTTTAACGGGGCGGGGTAACGAGCAGTACTTC.

This clonotype came up many times. The genes are TRBV7-8 and TRBJ2-7; TRBD2 aligns across 9 bases. This CDR3 has 17 amino acids. Trimming cost V 4 bases and J 3 bases; bases outside gene matches: 13. The germline V gene encodes CDR1 SGHVS and CDR2 FQNEAQ. Here the CDR3 reads CASSSTSGGSGVYEQYF. The CDR3, as DNA: TGTGCCAGCAGCTCCACGAGCGGGGGGTCTGGGGTCTACGAGCAGTACTTC. Looking up the rest from reference TRBV7-8 and TRBJ2-7 gives the full variable domain: GAGVSQSPRYKVAKRGQDVALRCDPISGHVSLFWYQQALGQGPEFLTYFQNEAQLDKSGLPSDRFFAERPEGSVSTLKIQRTQQEDSAVYLCASSSTSGGSGVYEQYFGPGTRLTVT.

A few counts support this clonotype. The chain carries TRBV2 and TRBJ2-5, with TRBD1 identical over 9 bases. J gave up 1 base and V 2 bases, and 5 bases lay outside the gene matches. Germline CDR1 and CDR2: SNHLY and FYNNEI. The CDR3 covers 16 residues. Written as DNA, the CDR3 is TGTGCCAGCAGTGAACACGGGACAGGGTTCCAAGAGACCCAGTACTTC. This sequence encodes CASSEHGTGFQETQYF.

Here the CDR3 reads CASSYGGVAEAFF. The DNA of the CDR3 is TGTGCCAGCAGTTACGGGGGGGTCGCTGAAGCTTTCTTT. V is TRBV6-5 and J is TRBJ1-1, with D perhaps TRBD1 (5 bases). Germline CDR1 MNHEY, CDR2 SVGAGI. Trimming stripped 2 bases from V and 6 bases from J, with 10 bases between. The CDR3 consists of 13 residues.